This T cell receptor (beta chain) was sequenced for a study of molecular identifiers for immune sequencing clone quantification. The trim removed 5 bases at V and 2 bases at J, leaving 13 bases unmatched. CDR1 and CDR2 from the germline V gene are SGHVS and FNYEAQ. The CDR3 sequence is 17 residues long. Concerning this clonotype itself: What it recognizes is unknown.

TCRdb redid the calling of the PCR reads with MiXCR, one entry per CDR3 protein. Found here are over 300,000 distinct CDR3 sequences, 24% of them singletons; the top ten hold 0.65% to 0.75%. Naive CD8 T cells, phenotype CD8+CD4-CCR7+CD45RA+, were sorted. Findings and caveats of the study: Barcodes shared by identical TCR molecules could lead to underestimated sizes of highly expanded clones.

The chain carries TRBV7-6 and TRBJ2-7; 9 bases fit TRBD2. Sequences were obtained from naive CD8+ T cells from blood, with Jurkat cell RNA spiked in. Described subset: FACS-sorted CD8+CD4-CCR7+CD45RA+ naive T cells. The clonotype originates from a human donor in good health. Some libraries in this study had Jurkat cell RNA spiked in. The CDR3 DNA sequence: TGTGCCAGCAGCCTATATACGGCGGGAGGGGCTGCCTACGAGCAGTACTTC. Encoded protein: CASSLYTAGGAAYEQYF.